The clone carrying this T cell receptor (beta chain) was seen a handful of times. What it binds is unknown. This entry belongs to a study of molecular identifiers for immune sequencing clone quantification. Study-level background: For replicates, RNA isolated from roughly 21,000 or 96,000 naive CD8 cells was divided into five portions, of which four were sequenced.

Germline V gene sequence: CDR1 GTSNPN, CDR2 SVGIG (reference sequence). V lost 0 bases to trimming and J lost 4 bases, with 7 bases between them. CDR3 length: 12 residues. From around 18,000 to 910,000 sorted cells, naive CD8 libraries were generated with 10%, 30% or 50% RNA. Each CDR3 protein is one row after TCRdb ran MiXCR on the PCR reads. The repertoire holds around 480,000 distinct CDR3 sequences, with about a fifth as singletons. Overall study findings and caveats: Over 98% of effector molecules, but under 1% in naive cells, were held by clones with more than 20 RNA copies. Reportedly, one cell's Jurkat TCR RNA was detected within 1,200,000 naive CD8 cells.

The sequenced sample was naive CD8+ T cells from blood, with Jurkat cell RNA spiked in. As for subset: FACS-sorted CD8+CD4-CCR7+CD45RA+ naive T cells. V is TRBV30 and J is TRBJ2-7; D not certain. This clonotype was obtained from a human donor in good health. Some libraries in this study had Jurkat cell RNA spiked in. In nucleotides, the CDR3 is TGTGCCTGGAGTGTCCCCCCGTACGAGCAGTACTTC. Translation gives CAWSVPPYEQYF.